This entry concerns a single T cell receptor beta chain. This clonotype was counted only a few times. It lacks a known antigen. Nothing much larger sits one base from this clone, and base qualities are not available. The method behind the library was PCR. This sample was sequenced with an Illumina HiSeq 2500. To normalize quantification of the TCRbeta repertoire, the TCR libraries were built with molecular barcoding that relied on unique molecular identifiers. TCRdb redid the processing of the public reads, applying fastp at Q25 and MiXCR, and retained in-frame beta chains. Merged by CDR3 protein, the rows form single entries marked with the most common genes and DNA. The sample table holds over 550,000 distinct CDR3 sequences, of which more than 9% were seen once. The top ten clonotypes cover roughly 4% of the sample. This record belongs to a study of T-cell reconstitution after alpha-beta-depleted transplantation in children (dated by TCRdb to the mid-2010s). Regarding the research as a whole: Using TCR repertoire profiling, the study quantitatively followed how T-cell immune reconstitution unfolded in children after TCRalphabeta/CD19-depleted allogeneic hematopoietic cell transplantation.

The input for sequencing was PBMCs from the stem cell graft donor, taken from the stem cell graft. This TCR came from a human donor who donated a stem cell graft to a child with acute myeloid leukemia.

Here is the DNA: TGTGCCAGCAGCTTAGATGGCAGACCCCAAGAGACCCAGTACTTC. It encodes CASSLDGRPQETQYF. This receptor chain uses TRBV7-2 and TRBJ2-5, with no confidently assigned D gene. In the germline V gene, CDR1 corresponds to SGHTA and CDR2 to FQGNSA. The cysteine opens and the phenylalanine closes a CDR3 of 15 amino acids. This entry keeps only the CDR3 DNA: 45 bases, framed from base 1. V is cut by 1 base and J by 1 base, and the space between the germline ends is 10 bases.